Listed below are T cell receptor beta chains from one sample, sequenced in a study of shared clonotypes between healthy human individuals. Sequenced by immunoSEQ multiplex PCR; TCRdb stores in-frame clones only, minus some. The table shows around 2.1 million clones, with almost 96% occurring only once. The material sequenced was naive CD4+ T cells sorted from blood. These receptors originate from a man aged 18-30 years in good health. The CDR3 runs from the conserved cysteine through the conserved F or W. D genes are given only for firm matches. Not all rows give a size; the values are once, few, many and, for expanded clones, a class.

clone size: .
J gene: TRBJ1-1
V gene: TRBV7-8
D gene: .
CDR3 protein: CASSLGGGTEAFF
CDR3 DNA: TGTGCCAGCAGCTTAGGAGGGGGCACTGAAGCTTTCTTT

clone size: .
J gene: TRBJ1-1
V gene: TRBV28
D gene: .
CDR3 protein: CASSLEWGRTDEAFF
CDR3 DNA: TGTGCCAGCAGTTTAGAGTGGGGAAGAACGGATGAAGCTTTCTTT

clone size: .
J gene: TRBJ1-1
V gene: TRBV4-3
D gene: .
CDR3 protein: CASSPTSGGGTEAFF
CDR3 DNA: TGCGCCAGCAGCCCTACTAGTGGAGGGGGCACTGAAGCTTTCTTT

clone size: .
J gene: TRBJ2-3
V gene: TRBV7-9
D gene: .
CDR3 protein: CAFDSTDTQYF
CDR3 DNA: TGTGCCTTCGATAGCACAGATACGCAGTATTTT

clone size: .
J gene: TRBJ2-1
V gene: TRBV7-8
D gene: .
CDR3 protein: CASSYGLLSSYNEQFF
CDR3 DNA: TGTGCCAGCAGCTATGGACTACTCAGCTCCTACAATGAGCAGTTCTTC

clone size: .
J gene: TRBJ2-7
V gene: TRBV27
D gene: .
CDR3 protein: CASSYGTHPTYEQYF
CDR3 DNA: TGTGCCAGCAGTTATGGGACACATCCCACCTACGAGCAGTACTTC

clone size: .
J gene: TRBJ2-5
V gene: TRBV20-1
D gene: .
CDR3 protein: CSARRSETQYF
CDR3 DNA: TGCAGTGCTAGACGGAGTGAGACCCAGTACTTC

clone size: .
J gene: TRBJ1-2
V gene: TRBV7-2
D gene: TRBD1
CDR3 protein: CASSLGQGAYYGYTF
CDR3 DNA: TGTGCCAGCAGCTTGGGACAGGGGGCGTACTATGGCTACACCTTC

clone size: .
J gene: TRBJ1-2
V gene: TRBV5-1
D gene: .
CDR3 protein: CASSVGRGEDYGYTF
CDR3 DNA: TGCGCCAGCAGCGTAGGTCGGGGGGAGGACTATGGCTACACCTTC

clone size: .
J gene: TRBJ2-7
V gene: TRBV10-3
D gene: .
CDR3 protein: CAIMARMESEQYF
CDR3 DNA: TGTGCCATCATGGCTAGGATGGAGAGCGAGCAGTACTTC

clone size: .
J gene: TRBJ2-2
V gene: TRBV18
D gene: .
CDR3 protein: CASRKQDTGELFF
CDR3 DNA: TGTGCCAGCAGGAAACAGGACACCGGGGAGCTGTTTTTT

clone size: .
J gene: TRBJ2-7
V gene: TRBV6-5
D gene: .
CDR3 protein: CASSRGPSSYEQYF
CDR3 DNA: TGTGCCAGCAGTAGGGGCCCCAGCTCCTACGAGCAGTACTTC

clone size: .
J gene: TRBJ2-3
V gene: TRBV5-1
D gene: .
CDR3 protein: CASSLEDTQYF
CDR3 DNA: TGCGCCAGCAGCTTGGAGGATACGCAGTATTTT

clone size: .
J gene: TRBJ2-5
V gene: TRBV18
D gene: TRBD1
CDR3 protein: CASSSTTSTGGSETQYF
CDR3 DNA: TGTGCCAGCTCATCTACCACGTCTACAGGGGGATCGGAGACCCAGTACTTC

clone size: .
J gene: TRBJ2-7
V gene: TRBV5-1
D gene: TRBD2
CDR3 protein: CASSLGGLAGGAYEQYF
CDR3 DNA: TGCGCCAGCAGCTTGGGCGGACTAGCGGGAGGCGCCTACGAGCAGTACTTC

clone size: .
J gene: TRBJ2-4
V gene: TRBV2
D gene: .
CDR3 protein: CASSDSGRAGQYF
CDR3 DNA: TGTGCCAGCAGTGATAGCGGCAGGGCGGGTCAGTACTTC

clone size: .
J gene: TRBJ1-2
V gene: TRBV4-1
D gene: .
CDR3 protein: CASSQDLSNYGYTF
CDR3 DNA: TGCGCCAGCAGCCAAGATCTCAGCAACTATGGCTACACCTTC

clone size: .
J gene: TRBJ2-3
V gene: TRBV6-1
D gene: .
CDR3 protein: CASSDQGGDTQYF
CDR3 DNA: TGTGCCAGCAGTGATCAAGGAGGAGATACGCAGTATTTT

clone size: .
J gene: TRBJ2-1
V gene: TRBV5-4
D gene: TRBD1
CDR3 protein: CASSPGTVNNEQFF
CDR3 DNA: TGTGCCAGCAGCCCCGGGACAGTCAACAATGAGCAGTTCTTC

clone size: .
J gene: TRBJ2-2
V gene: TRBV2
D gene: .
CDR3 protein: CASSEAIQGSGGELFF
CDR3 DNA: TGTGCCAGCAGTGAAGCGATTCAGGGGTCCGGCGGGGAGCTGTTTTTT

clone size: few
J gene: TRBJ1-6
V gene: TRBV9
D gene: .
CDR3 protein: CASSVESGKGSPLHF
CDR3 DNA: TGTGCCAGCAGCGTAGAATCCGGGAAGGGTTCACCCCTCCACTTT

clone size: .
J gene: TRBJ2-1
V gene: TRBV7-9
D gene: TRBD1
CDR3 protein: CASSLEGQTNNEQFF
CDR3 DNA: TGTGCCAGCAGCTTAGAGGGACAGACAAACAATGAGCAGTTCTTC

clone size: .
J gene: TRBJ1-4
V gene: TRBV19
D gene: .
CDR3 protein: CASSIMGEKLFF
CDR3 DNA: TGTGCCAGTAGTATTATGGGGGAAAAACTGTTTTTT

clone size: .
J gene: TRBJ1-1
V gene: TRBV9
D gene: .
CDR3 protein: CASSSGPGNTEAFF
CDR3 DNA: TGTGCCAGCAGCTCTGGCCCAGGAAACACTGAAGCTTTCTTT

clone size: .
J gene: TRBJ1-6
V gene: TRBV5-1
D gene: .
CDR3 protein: CASSSLDGMGSYNSPLHF
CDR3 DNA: TGCGCCAGCAGCTCCCTGGACGGTATGGGATCCTATAATTCACCCCTCCACTTT

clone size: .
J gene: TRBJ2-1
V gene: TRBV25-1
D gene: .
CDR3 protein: CATLRYNEQFF
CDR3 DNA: TGTGCCACCCTTAGGTACAATGAGCAGTTCTTC

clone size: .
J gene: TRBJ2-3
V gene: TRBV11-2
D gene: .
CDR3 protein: CASSHSLRRTSTDTQYF
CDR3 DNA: TGTGCCAGCAGCCATAGCCTAAGGCGGACTAGCACAGATACGCAGTATTTT

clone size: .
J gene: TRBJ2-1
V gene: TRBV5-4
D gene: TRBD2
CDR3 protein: CASSLAASGGIYNEQFF
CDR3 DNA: TGTGCCAGCAGCTTGGCGGCTAGCGGGGGGATCTACAATGAGCAGTTCTTC

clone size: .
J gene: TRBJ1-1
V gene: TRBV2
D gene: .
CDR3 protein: CASNVGGNTEAFF
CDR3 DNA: TGTGCCAGCAATGTCGGGGGGAACACTGAAGCTTTCTTT

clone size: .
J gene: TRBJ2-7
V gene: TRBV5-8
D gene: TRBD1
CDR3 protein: CASRPGQGHYEQYF
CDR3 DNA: TGTGCCAGCAGACCGGGACAGGGACACTACGAGCAGTACTTC

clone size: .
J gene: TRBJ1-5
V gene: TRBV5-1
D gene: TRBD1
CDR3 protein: CASSPRTGGNQPQHF
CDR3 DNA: TGCGCCAGCAGCCCCCGGACAGGGGGAAATCAGCCCCAGCATTTT

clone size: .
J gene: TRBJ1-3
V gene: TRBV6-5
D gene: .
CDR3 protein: CASSSVGGSGNTIYF
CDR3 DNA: TGTGCCAGCAGCAGCGTAGGGGGCTCTGGAAACACCATATATTTT

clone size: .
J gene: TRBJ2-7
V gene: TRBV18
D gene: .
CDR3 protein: CASSGSLVGVEVYEQYF
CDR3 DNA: TGTGCCAGCTCGGGGTCTCTTGTGGGAGTTGAAGTCTACGAGCAGTACTTC

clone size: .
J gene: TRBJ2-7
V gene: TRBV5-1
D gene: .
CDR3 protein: CASSLGPNKETAAYEQYF
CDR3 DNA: TGCGCCAGCAGCTTGGGGCCCAATAAGGAAACCGCGGCGTACGAGCAGTACTTC

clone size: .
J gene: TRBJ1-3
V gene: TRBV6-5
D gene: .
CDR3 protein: CASSYSGGNTIYF
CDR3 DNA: TGTGCCAGCAGTTACTCAGGTGGAAACACCATATATTTT

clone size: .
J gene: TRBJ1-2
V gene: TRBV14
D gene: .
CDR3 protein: CASSQDSVLGYGYTF
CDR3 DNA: TGTGCCAGCAGCCAAGATTCAGTGTTGGGCTATGGCTACACCTTC

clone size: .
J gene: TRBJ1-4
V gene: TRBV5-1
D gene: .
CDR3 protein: CASSARWGATNEKLFF
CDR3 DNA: TGCGCCAGCAGCGCCCGTTGGGGGGCAACTAATGAAAAACTGTTTTTT

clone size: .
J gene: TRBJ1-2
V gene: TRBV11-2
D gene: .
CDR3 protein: CASSLDTHYGYTF
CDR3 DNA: TGTGCCAGCAGCTTAGATACCCACTATGGCTACACCTTC

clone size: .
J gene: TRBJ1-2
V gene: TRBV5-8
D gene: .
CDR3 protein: CASSFLSGVGYGYTF
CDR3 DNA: TGTGCCAGCAGCTTCCTTTCAGGGGTTGGCTATGGCTACACCTTC

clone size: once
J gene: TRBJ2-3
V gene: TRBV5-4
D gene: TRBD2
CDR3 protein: CASSGISGRGEDTQYF
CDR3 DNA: TGTGCCAGCAGCGGGATTAGCGGGAGAGGGGAAGATACGCAGTATTTT

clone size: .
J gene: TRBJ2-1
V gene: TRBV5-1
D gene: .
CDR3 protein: CASSRKTSYTGQYNNEQFF
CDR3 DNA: TGCGCCAGCAGCCGTAAAACGAGCTACACGGGACAATACAATAATGAGCAGTTCTTC

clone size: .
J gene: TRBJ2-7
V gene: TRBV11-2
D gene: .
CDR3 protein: CASSLGAPGINEQYF
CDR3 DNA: TGTGCCAGCAGCTTAGGCGCGCCGGGTATTAACGAGCAGTACTTC